What follows are 20 T cell receptor beta chains derived from one specimen sequenced in a study of cytomegalovirus exposure and HLA in healthy donors. Profiling relied on immunoSEQ multiplex PCR, and the TCRdb table lists in-frame clones only, not all of them. Of 200,000 to 300,000 clones in the sample, 80% to 90% were seen once. The source material was PBMCs. The receptors shown here come from a man between 18 and 35 years old in good health and CMV-seronegative.

V and J are TRBV28 and TRBJ2-3, with 11 bases aligning to TRBD2. Germline values: CDR1 MDHEN, CDR2 SYDVKM. CDR3 length: 12 residues. V was clipped by 6 bases and J by 14 bases; unmatched bases: 7. The CDR3 spells CASSFSGRGLYF. The CDR3 DNA follows: TGTGCCAGCAGCTTTAGCGGGAGGGGGTTGTATTTT.

The chain is built from TRBV29-1 and TRBJ2-3, with D perhaps TRBD2 (5 bases). Per the germline V gene, CDR1 is SQVTM and CDR2 is ANQGSEA. This CDR3 comprises 12 residues. V shed 7 bases and J shed 0 bases, with 8 bases lying between them. The CDR3 region has the DNA TGCAGCGCGACTACTAGCACAGATACGCAGTATTTT. Translated, it gives CSATTSTDTQYF.

The chain joins TRBV29-1 to TRBJ2-1, with TRBD1 matching 10 bases. This CDR3 region has 14 residues. Germline loops: CDR1 SQVTM, CDR2 ANQGSEA. The trim removed 4 bases at V and 8 bases at J, leaving 8 bases unmatched. The CDR3 reads CSVVRDRGFDEQFF. For the CDR3, the DNA is TGCAGCGTTGTCCGGGACAGGGGTTTCGATGAGCAGTTCTTC.

The chain recombines TRBV28 with TRBJ2-1; TRBD2 is a possible D gene (5 bases). This CDR3 region has 14 residues. Germline lookup yields CDR1 MDHEN and CDR2 SYDVKM. V lost 6 bases, J lost 4 bases, and 13 bases lay in between. The CDR3 nucleotides are TGTGCCAGCAGCTTTTCCGGGATTTACAATGAGCAGTTCTTC. Its protein is CASSFSGIYNEQFF. Variable domain in full (rest from reference TRBV28 and TRBJ2-1): DVKVTQSSRYLVKRTGEKVFLECVQDMDHENMFWYRQDPGLGLRLIYFSYDVKMKEKGDIPEGYSVSREKKERFSLILESASTNQTSMYLCASSFSGIYNEQFFGPGTRLTVL.

This sequence joins TRBV15 and TRBJ1-1, with 7 bases aligning to TRBD1. Trimming cost V 0 bases and J 4 bases; bases outside gene matches: 11. Per germline, CDR1 LNHNV and CDR2 YYDKDF (reference sequence). The CDR3 sequence is 17 residues long. The CDR3 sequence: CATSRDLTGLAGTEAFF. In DNA form, the CDR3 reads TGTGCCACCAGCAGAGATTTGACAGGGCTTGCGGGCACTGAAGCTTTCTTT.

The sample holds one count of this clone. The J gene is TRBJ2-5, the V gene TRBV7-9; 8 positions agree with TRBD2. The V and J ends lost 2 bases and 5 bases, in that order; junction bases with no gene match: 10. CDR3 length equals 16 residues. Germline V lookup: CDR1 SEHNR, CDR2 FQNEAQ (reference sequence). The CDR3 reads CASSLWQTSESETQYF. The CDR3 nucleotides are TGTGCCAGCAGCTTATGGCAGACTAGCGAGTCGGAGACCCAGTACTTC.

This clone was seen just once. The J gene is TRBJ1-1, the V gene TRBV18, with a tentative D call TRBD1 (6 bases). In germline, CDR1 is KGHSH, CDR2 LQKENI. The V end was cut by 8 bases, the J end by 4 bases, with 11 bases between. The CDR3 sequence is 12 residues long. The CDR3 DNA reads as TGTGCCAGCACGACAGGAGTCACTGAAGCTTTCTTT. The encoded protein is CASTTGVTEAFF.

V and J are TRBV4-1 and TRBJ2-7; D perhaps matches TRBD2 (6 bases). V was shortened by 3 bases and J by 2 bases, with 14 bases between the two germline ends. CDR3 size: 15 residues. Germline CDR1 reads MGHRA; CDR2 reads YSYEKL. This CDR3 reads CASSHLGSGTYEQYF. Here the CDR3 DNA reads TGCGCCAGCAGCCACCTCGGTAGCGGCACCTACGAGCAGTACTTC.

The chain joins TRBV2 to TRBJ2-2, with TRBD2 identical over 8 bases. Looked up from germline, CDR1 is SNHLY and CDR2 is FYNNEI. With V trimmed by 8 bases and J by 0 bases, 11 bases remained unmatched. This CDR3 has 17 residues. Here the CDR3 DNA reads TGTGCCAGCGGAGGCGGACGAGCGGGGGCGAACACCGGGGAGCTGTTTTTT. Translating gives CASGGGRAGANTGELFF.

V and J are TRBV7-3 and TRBJ2-5, with D tentatively TRBD1 (6 bases). The V gene's germline CDR1 is SGHTA and CDR2 FQGTGA. The CDR3 consists of 14 residues. The V gene lost 5 bases and the J gene lost 1 base, with 11 bases spanning the gap. The CDR3 loop reads CASSRDRSQETQYF. The DNA for the CDR3 is TGTGCCAGCAGCCGCGACAGGTCCCAAGAGACCCAGTACTTC.

This chain connects TRBV9 to TRBJ2-1; TRBD1 agrees at 9 bases. The CDR3 is 15 amino acids. The germline CDR1 and CDR2 sequences are SGDLS and YYNGEE. J gave up 3 bases and V 4 bases, and 5 bases lay outside the gene matches. CDR3 in amino acids: CASSTGQGYYNEQFF. The CDR3 nucleotides are TGTGCCAGCAGCACCGGACAGGGGTACTACAATGAGCAGTTCTTC.

The V and J genes are TRBV7-9 and TRBJ2-5; D call uncertain. CDR1 is SEHNR and CDR2 is FQNEAQ in the germline V gene (reference sequence). V gave up 2 bases and J gave up 0 bases, with 10 bases separating them. CDR3 size: 15 residues. CDR3 sequence: CASSLTRPYQETQYF. The CDR3 DNA follows: TGTGCCAGCAGCTTAACTCGCCCGTACCAAGAGACCCAGTACTTC.

The chain links TRBV4-1 to TRBJ1-2; D uncertain. This CDR3 is 14 amino acids long. Germline-derived CDR1 and CDR2 are MGHRA and YSYEKL. The V end was cut by 0 bases, the J end by 5 bases, with 10 bases between. As DNA, the CDR3 is TGCGCCAGCAGCCAAGATTTCCGGGGTTATGGCTACACCTTC. It encodes CASSQDFRGYGYTF.

This chain links TRBV11-2 with TRBJ1-2; possibly TRBD1 for D (5 bases). Germline CDR1 is SGHAT and CDR2 is FQNNGV. Trimming left V 2 bases short and J 4 bases short, with 11 bases between. CDR3 length: 14 residues. CDR3 amino acids: CASSLRGGGYGYTF. For the CDR3, the DNA is TGTGCCAGCAGCTTAAGGGGCGGGGGCTATGGCTACACCTTC.

The rearrangement joins TRBV9 to TRBJ2-2, with D maybe TRBD2 (5 bases). CDR3 length: 16 residues. Deletions cut 0 bases from V and 1 base from J, with 10 bases between. Germline V lookup: CDR1 SGDLS, CDR2 YYNGEE. The CDR3 spells CASSVGGLQNTGELFF. DNA of the CDR3: TGTGCCAGCAGCGTAGGTGGACTCCAGAACACCGGGGAGCTGTTTTTT. The variable domain in full, completed from reference TRBV9 and TRBJ2-2, reads DSGVTQTPKHLITATGQRVTLRCSPRSGDLSVYWYQQSLDQGLQFLIQYYNGEERAKGNILERFSAQQFPDLHSELNLSSLELGDSALYFCASSVGGLQNTGELFFGEGSRLTVL.

Written as DNA, the CDR3 is TGTGCCAGCAGTGAATTGGTGGACAGGGGTCGGTCACCCCTCCACTTT. This encodes CASSELVDRGRSPLHF. This chain connects TRBV6-1 to TRBJ1-6; 9 positions match TRBD1. V lost 2 bases, J lost 10 bases, and 9 bases stayed unmatched. The germline CDR1 and CDR2 sequences are MNHNS and SASEGT. There are 16 residues in the CDR3.

With regard to this clone: An end of the junction differs from the germline gene, which may be a read error. The CDR3 region is CASRKKHRF. DNA for the CDR3: TGTGCCAGCAGGAAAAAGCACCGCTTT. The rearrangement joins TRBV6-5 to TRBJ1-4; D uncertain. Germline CDR1 and CDR2: MNHEY and SVGAGI. CDR3 length equals 9 residues.

The chain carries TRBV6-5 and TRBJ2-3, with TRBD2 as a possible D gene (6 bases). The CDR3 totals 12 residues. The V end lost 6 bases, the J end lost 2 bases, and 6 bases lay between the germline ends. The germline V gene has CDR1 MNHEY and CDR2 SVGAGI. The CDR3 sequence: CASRRDTDTQYF. Written as DNA, the CDR3 is TGTGCCAGCAGGCGGGACACAGATACGCAGTATTTT.

This chain joins TRBV7-3 and TRBJ2-1; 11 bases are a match to TRBD2. Germline CDR1 and CDR2: SGHTA and FQGTGA. J was trimmed by 6 bases and V by 5 bases; bases with no gene match: 6. The CDR3 extends over 15 amino acids. The CDR3 nucleotides read TGTGCCAGCAGCCGACGACTAGCGGGAAGCAATGAGCAGTTCTTC. Its translation: CASSRRLAGSNEQFF.

The rearrangement links TRBV28 to TRBJ2-3; TRBD2 agrees at 9 bases. The CDR3 runs 14 residues. Germline values: CDR1 MDHEN, CDR2 SYDVKM. Trimming removed 8 bases from V and 0 bases from J; junction bases left unmatched: 3. The CDR3 nucleotides are TGTGCCAGCTGGCGGGGGGGGAGCACAGATACGCAGTATTTT. Amino acids: CASWRGGSTDTQYF.